The clone carrying this T cell receptor (beta chain) was counted at least ten times. Its antigen remains unidentified. These data come from a study of T cell clonality in common variable immunodeficiency. Study conclusions and caveats: Patient heterogeneity in the CVID cohort limited correlations between repertoire features and clinical complications.

Repertoires were generated with immunoSEQ multiplex PCR, while TCRdb's copy carries only in-frame clones and drops some. In total the sample includes about 35,000 clones, none of them seen once. Sequencing was carried out using peripheral blood mononuclear cells. The source is a person aged 18-70 years in good health.

The part of the CDR3 DNA that was read is TGCGCCAGCAGCGCCCTGGGACAGGGGACAACTGAA. It yields the protein CASSALGQGTTE. The CDR3, in full, reads CASSALGQGTTEAFF. V gene TRBV5-1 combines with J gene TRBJ1-1; 10 nucleotides line up with TRBD1. Sequencing ends 3 residues short of the CDR3 end; the germline J gene provides the rest. After removal of 4 bases from V and 5 bases from J, the junction contained 8 bases not matched to a gene. From germline, CDR1 is SGHRS and CDR2 YFSETQ. This CDR3 contains 15 residues.